This TCR beta chain comes out of a study of shared clonotypes between healthy human individuals (TCRdb year 2020). Turning to the overall study: The cohort included three men and two women between 18 and 49 years of age. To increase sequencing depth and limit assay-specific biases, different laboratories used diverse techniques to prepare libraries and sequence TCR repertoires. Blood TCR repertoires of about five healthy adults were deeply sequenced to estimate repertoire size and the extent of clonotype sharing between individuals. Each donor's leukapheresis produced roughly between roughly 0.94 and 9.5 billion PBMCs. For each donor, three plates each were used for CD4 naive and CD4 memory, two plates were used for CD8 naive, and one plate was used for CD8 memory. Here is what the overall study found, with its caveats: Pairwise subsampling indicated that sequencing depth was expected to affect the degree of clonotype sharing among donors. When a handful of donors were compared, the shared fraction of clonotypes was 5% to 6.5% for naive CD4, more than 3% for naive CD8, more than 2% for memory CD4, and 0.4% for memory CD8. Higher generation probabilities were observed for clonotypes shared by all four sorted-subset donors than for non-shared clonotypes. Naive subsets generally had larger estimated clonotype richness than memory subsets did. Only blood was sampled, and tissue TCR repertoires likely differ from those in blood. Rarefaction of sorted-subset datasets indicated incomplete sequencing despite the large sequencing depth. Because the study included a small number of donors, the genetic and exposure-history diversity represented was limited.

Using the deep immunoSEQ assay, multiplex PCR amplified TCR CDR3 regions from genomic DNA. Extracted genomic DNA from each cell subset was distributed evenly across all wells of several immunoSEQ 96-well plates, and each plate was treated as a replicate. For sorted subsets, around 200 ng genomic DNA, equal to 25,000 to 35,000 T cell genomes, was loaded into each replicate PCR. Purified libraries were measured with a Qubit 3.0 fluorometer, size-checked on a Bioanalyzer 2100, and measured again with the KAPA Library Quantification kit. Every immunoSEQ 96-well plate was sequenced on a dedicated single-read 150-cycle Illumina NextSeq 550 flow cell. The study's processing was this. The immunoSEQ output contained only junctional sequences without quality scores, so filtering could not match that applied to full-length reads. Sequences were annotated with PyIR, a Python wrapper for IgBLAST v1.9, using IMGT germline references to assign V/J genes and CDR3. Reads were removed for weak V/J assignments (E-value above 1e-6), missing CDR3, stop codons, out-of-frame junctions, or ambiguous translated residues. V3J clonotypes were defined as sequences sharing the same inferred V gene, J gene, and CDR3 amino acid sequence. To compute the percentage overlap between repertoires, the number of shared unique clonotypes was divided by the size of the smaller repertoire. RTK rarefaction, the Chao1 estimator, and Recon v2.1 estimates of unobserved clonotypes were used to assess repertoire richness. OLGA was used to compute generation probabilities for all TCRbeta clonotypes that the gDNA method yielded from a few donors. TCRdb stores this immuneACCESS table with in-frame sequences only. Part of the clones is absent; in the studies checked, under half of the shortfall reflects unresolved V genes, and no reason is known for the rest. V and J calls and clone size are given by that table; D and trimming were obtained from the DNA. Counted in this sample were almost 750,000 clones; roughly 72% of them appeared once. The ten largest make up under 2% of the sample.

Notes on this clone: Its antigen is unknown. Within one base of it there is no much larger clone, and no base qualities were kept. The sample contains more than one DNA sequence encoding this CDR3.

Via the germline V gene, CDR1 is SGHRS and CDR2 YFSETQ. The CDR3 has 14 amino acids, counting the end cysteine and phenylalanine. Only CDR3 DNA remains: 42 bases, in frame from the first base. The junction shows trimming of 0 bases on V and 4 bases on J, plus 10 bases between the germline ends. The donors were healthy, HIV-negative adults who had no recently reported acute infections or vaccinations. Only Caucasian adults living in Nashville, Tennessee, USA were represented among the donors. Magnetic negative selection was used to enrich CD4+ T cells, after which naive cells were positively selected on CD45RA and the negative fraction became the memory subset. Blood was obtained by leukapheresis, after which PBMCs were separated by Ficoll-Histopaque density gradient centrifugation and cryopreserved in liquid nitrogen vapor phase. Purity and quantity of every magnetically sorted T cell population were checked by analytical flow cytometry. From each sorted fraction, genomic DNA was isolated and quantified by UV absorbance on a Nanodrop 2000c.

This chain is built from TRBV5-1 and TRBJ1-1; a tentative D match to TRBD1 spans 5 bases. The receptor's source is a woman in her 30s in good health. The sequencing sample was made of memory CD4+ T cells sorted from blood. The meaning of the sample's cell subset or site label: CD45RA-negative fraction. The DNA sequence is as follows: TGCGCCAGCAGCTTGGGGGCAGGGCCCACTGAAGCTTTCTTT. This translates into CASSLGAGPTEAFF.